This T cell receptor (beta chain) was captured by sequencing in a study of cytomegalovirus exposure and HLA in healthy donors. A multiplex PCR was run with 60 Vbeta primers and 13 Jbeta primers. Only in-frame clones appear in the TCRdb table, and some are missing; sequencing was by immunoSEQ multiplex PCR. This table has 100,000 or so clones, around 86% appearing once. Germline lookup yields CDR1 GTSNPN and CDR2 SVGIG (reference sequence). Unmatched junction bases numbered 9, after V lost 1 base and J lost 2 bases. The length of the CDR3 is 16 residues. The sequence derives from a man aged 30 to 39 in good health and CMV-seropositive. Sequencing was carried out using PBMCs. The V gene is TRBV30, the J gene TRBJ2-3; 7 nucleotides agree with TRBD1. CDR3 amino acids: CAWSALGDRFTDTQYF. The CDR3, as DNA: TGTGCCTGGAGTGCGCTCGGGGACAGATTCACAGATACGCAGTATTTT.